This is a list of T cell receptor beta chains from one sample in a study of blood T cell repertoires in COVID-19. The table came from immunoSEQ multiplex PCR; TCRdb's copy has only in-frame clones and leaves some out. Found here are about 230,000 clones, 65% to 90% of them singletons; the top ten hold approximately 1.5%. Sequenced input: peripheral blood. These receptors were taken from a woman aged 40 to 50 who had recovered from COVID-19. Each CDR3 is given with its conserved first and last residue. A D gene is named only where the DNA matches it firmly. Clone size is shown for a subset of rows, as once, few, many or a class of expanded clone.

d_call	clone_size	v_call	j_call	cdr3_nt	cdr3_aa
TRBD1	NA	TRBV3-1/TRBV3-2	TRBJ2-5	TGTGCCAGCAGCATACGGACAGGGGGAGAGACCCAGTACTTC	CASSIRTGGETQYF
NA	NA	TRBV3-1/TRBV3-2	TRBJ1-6	TGTGCCAGCAGCGAGGGCGCCTATAATTCACCCCTCCACTTT	CASSEGAYNSPLHF
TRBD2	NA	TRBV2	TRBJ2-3	TGTGCCAGCGAACTAGCGGGTGGGGATACGCAGTATTTT	CASELAGGDTQYF
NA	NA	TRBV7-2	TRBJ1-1	TGTGCCAGCAGCTTAGCTCGTGTTCCTGTAACTGAAGCTTTCTTT	CASSLARVPVTEAFF
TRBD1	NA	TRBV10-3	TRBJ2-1	TGTGCCAGCACCGGGACAGAGTACAATGAGCAGTTCTTC	CASTGTEYNEQFF
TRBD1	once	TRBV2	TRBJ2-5	TGTGCCAGCACGGGACAGATGGAGACCCAGTACTTC	CASTGQMETQYF
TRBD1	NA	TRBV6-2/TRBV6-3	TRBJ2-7	TGTGCCAGCAGTTGGGACAGGGGGCGGTACGAGCAGTACTTC	CASSWDRGRYEQYF
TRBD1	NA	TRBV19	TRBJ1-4	TGTGCCAGTAGTCCCGCCGACAGGGGGGCAACTAATGAAAAACTGTTTTTT	CASSPADRGATNEKLFF
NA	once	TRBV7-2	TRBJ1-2	TGTGCCAGCAGCTTAGACTCAAGTAACTATGGCTACACCTTC	CASSLDSSNYGYTF
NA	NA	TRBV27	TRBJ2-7	TGTGCCAGCCGACGTACAGGGCAAGGGTCCTACGAGCAGTACTTC	CASRRTGQGSYEQYF
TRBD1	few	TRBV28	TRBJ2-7	TGTGCCAGCCAAACCTCCCACTCAGGGGGAAATTTCTACGAGCAGTACTTC	CASQTSHSGGNFYEQYF
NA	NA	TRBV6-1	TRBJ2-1	TGTGCCAGCAGTGAAGTCGGCAGGGGACATGAGCAGTTCTTC	CASSEVGRGHEQFF
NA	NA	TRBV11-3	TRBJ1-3	TGTGCCAGCAGCTGGAGGTCTGGAAACACCATATATTTT	CASSWRSGNTIYF
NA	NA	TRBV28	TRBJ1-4	TGTGCCAGCAGTTTATCCACGGGGGGCGCACTGATTGAAAAACTGTTTTTT	CASSLSTGGALIEKLFF
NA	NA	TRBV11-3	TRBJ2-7	TGTGCCAGCAGCTTACGCATAGACTCCTACGAGCAGTACTTC	CASSLRIDSYEQYF
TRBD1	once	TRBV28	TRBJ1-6	TGTGCCAGCGGGTCCGGACAGGGCTATAATTCACCCCTCCACTTT	CASGSGQGYNSPLHF
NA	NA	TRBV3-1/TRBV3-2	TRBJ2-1	TGTGCCAGCAGCCCCTACCCCCGGGTAGATGAGCAGTTCTTC	CASSPYPRVDEQFF
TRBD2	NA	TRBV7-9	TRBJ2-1	TGTGCCAGCAGCTTAGCTAGCGGGGCGTACAATGAGCAGTTCTTC	CASSLASGAYNEQFF